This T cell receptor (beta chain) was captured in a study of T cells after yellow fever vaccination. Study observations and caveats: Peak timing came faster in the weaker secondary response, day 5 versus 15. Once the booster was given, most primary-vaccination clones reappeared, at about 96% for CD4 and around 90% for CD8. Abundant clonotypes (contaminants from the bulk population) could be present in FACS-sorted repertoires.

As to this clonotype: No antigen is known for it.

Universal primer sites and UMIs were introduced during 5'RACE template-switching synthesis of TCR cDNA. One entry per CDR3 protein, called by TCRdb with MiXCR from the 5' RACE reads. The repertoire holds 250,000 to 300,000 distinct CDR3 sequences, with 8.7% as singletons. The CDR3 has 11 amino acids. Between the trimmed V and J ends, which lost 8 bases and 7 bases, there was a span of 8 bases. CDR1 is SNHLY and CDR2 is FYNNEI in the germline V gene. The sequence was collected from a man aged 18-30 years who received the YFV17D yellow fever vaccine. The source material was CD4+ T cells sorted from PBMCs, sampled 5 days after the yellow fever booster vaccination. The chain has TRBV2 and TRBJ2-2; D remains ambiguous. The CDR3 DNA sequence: TGTGCCAGCCGTGTTGGCGGGGAGCTGTTTTTT. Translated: CASRVGGELFF.